This T cell receptor beta chain was observed in a study of response to subunit inactivated influenza vaccine. This CDR3 is 14 amino acids long. V shed 3 bases, J shed 4 bases, and the junction held 3 bases outside the gene matches. In this sample, this clonotype turned up a few times. What it binds is not known. TCRdb re-derived calls from the RT-PCR reads in MiXCR, one entry per CDR3 protein. The table includes around 490,000 distinct CDR3 sequences, 7.5% to 8.5% detected once. Notes on the study in general: It was suggested by the authors that few new T cells are recruited by each seasonal influenza vaccination.

Sequencing was performed on PBMCs from blood, taken 23 to 25 months after vaccination. V is TRBV12-3 or TRBV12-4 and J is TRBJ2-3; 8 positions match TRBD2. The source is a man between 50 and 75 years old who received an inactivated influenza vaccine. The CDR3 here is CASSFYSGADTQYF. The CDR3 bases are TGTGCCAGCAGTTTTTATAGCGGGGCAGATACGCAGTATTTT.